The 2 T cell receptor beta chains below all came from one sample that was sequenced in a study of CD8+ T cells in alopecia areata. Isolated RNA was reverse transcribed into cDNA used as the sequencing template. Only in-frame clones appear in the TCRdb table, and some are missing; sequencing was by immunoSEQ multiplex PCR. The sample has about 180,000 clones; 45% to 60% are singletons. Treatment defined: oral pan-JAK inhibitor, 5-10 mg twice daily. This specimen consisted of CD8+ T cells sorted from blood, obtained around week 54, from a patient treated with tofacitinib. The receptors shown here come from a human donor with alopecia areata.

The gene calls are TRBV13 and TRBJ2-5; 8 bases map to TRBD2. The J segment lost 1 base and the V segment lost 5 bases, leaving 3 bases of the junction unmatched. The germline CDR1 and CDR2 sequences are PRHDT and FYEKMQ (reference sequence). The CDR3 covers 14 residues. CDR3 DNA: TGTGCCAGCAGCGAGCGGGGGTTCCAAGAGACCCAGTACTTC. This encodes CASSERGFQETQYF. Filled out from reference TRBV13 and TRBJ2-5, the complete variable domain reads AAGVIQSPRHLIKEKRETATLKCYPIPRHDTVYWYQQGPGQDPQFLISFYEKMQSDKGSIPDRFSAQQFSDYHSELNMSSLELGDSALYFCASSERGFQETQYFGPGTRLLVL.

The chain links TRBV6-6 to TRBJ2-5, with TRBD1 matching over 7 bases. The J call could be wrong; TRBJ2-7 is a better fit for the DNA end. Germline values: CDR1 MNHNY, CDR2 SVGAGI (reference sequence). This CDR3 contains 14 residues. The CDR3 DNA sequence: TGTGCCAGCAGTCCCCGGGACAGTTCCTACGAGCAGTACTTC. It codes for CASSPRDSSYEQYF.